The rows below give T cell receptor beta chains drawn from one sample of a study of blood T cell repertoires in COVID-19. Using immunoSEQ multiplex PCR, the repertoire was profiled, and TCRdb retains in-frame clones only, with some absent. Of 380,000 or so clones in the sample, 70% to 90% are singletons; the top ten hold over 1%. The sequencing sample was made of peripheral blood. These receptors all stem from a man aged 35 to 55 with acute or convalescent COVID-19. The CDR3 runs from the conserved cysteine through the conserved F or W. Each record gives: J gene, D gene, V gene, CDR3 protein. D genes are given only for firm matches.

TRBJ1-1	-	TRBV18	CASSYGPEAFF
TRBJ2-1	-	TRBV5-1	CASSLDASVDEQFF
TRBJ1-5	TRBD1	TRBV7-9	CASSRGTGFSNQPQHF
TRBJ1-2	-	TRBV28	CASTRGYGYTF
TRBJ2-3	TRBD2	TRBV24-1	CATSDPSGGGSTDTQYF
TRBJ1-3	TRBD1	TRBV30	CAWSRGQGAHGNTIYF
TRBJ1-4	TRBD1	TRBV7-2	CASSWDGQGAGKLFF
TRBJ1-6	-	TRBV6-6	CASSTDRSSYNSPLHF
TRBJ1-6	TRBD1	TRBV27	CASSLDRGNSPLHF
TRBJ2-4	-	TRBV18	CASSPVTKRAKNIQYF
TRBJ2-1	-	TRBV5-1	CASSLVSDSSYNEQFF
TRBJ2-7	TRBD2	TRBV7-8	CASSLERRGSSYEQYF
TRBJ1-2	TRBD1	TRBV27	CASSLSLDRGGYGYTF
TRBJ2-4	TRBD1	TRBV4-3	CASRDRATHIQYF
TRBJ1-3	-	TRBV28	CASNGGRRDTIYF
TRBJ1-2	-	TRBV28	CASSSMTGDLYGYTF
TRBJ2-2	-	TRBV9	CASSVRFGTGELFF
TRBJ2-1	TRBD2	TRBV9	CASSPPRGWSGIRNEQFF
TRBJ1-1	-	TRBV9	CASSVGGGQTEAFF
TRBJ1-1	-	TRBV12-3/TRBV12-4	CASSGGGTEAFF
TRBJ1-5	-	TRBV19	CASSWGGDSNQPQHF
TRBJ2-7	TRBD1	TRBV3-1/TRBV3-2	CASSLGTGTFYEQYF
TRBJ1-1	-	TRBV6-5	CASTTGRGRNTEAFF
TRBJ1-3	-	TRBV11-2	CASSFGNTIYF
TRBJ2-7	-	TRBV5-1	CASSLGSLRDEQYF
TRBJ1-4	-	TRBV5-6	CASSSAGRPNEKLFF
TRBJ2-7	-	TRBV28	CASSLGWAYEQYF
TRBJ2-7	TRBD2	TRBV29-1	CSARRGRGAYEQYF
TRBJ1-5	-	TRBV7-9	CASSLQGYNQPQHF
TRBJ1-2	-	TRBV9	CASSTLTQNYGYTF
TRBJ2-3	TRBD1	TRBV10-3	CAITPGQSTDTQYF
TRBJ2-7	TRBD1	TRBV7-3	CASSFSRDRAYEQYF
TRBJ2-5	TRBD1	TRBV24-1	CATSEPTDRGFQETQYF
TRBJ2-3	-	TRBV27	CASSFRRGGDTQYF
TRBJ1-6	-	TRBV19	CASSWTGGNSPLHF
TRBJ2-1	-	TRBV7-3	CASSLMGGEQFF
TRBJ2-1	TRBD2	TRBV11-2	CASSLGGKSNEQFF
TRBJ2-1	-	TRBV5-4	CASSLERNLEQFF
TRBJ1-2	-	TRBV28	CASTGGGDGYTF
TRBJ1-4	-	TRBV7-8	CASSLTRTGREKLFF
TRBJ2-2	TRBD1	TRBV29-1	CSVGDRDTGELFF
TRBJ1-4	TRBD1	TRBV6-2/TRBV6-3	CASSPTGENEKLFF
TRBJ1-1	TRBD1	TRBV3-1/TRBV3-2	CASSPQQGDTEAFF
TRBJ1-2	-	TRBV6-5	CASRRLREGYGYTF
TRBJ2-5	-	TRBV11-2	CASSLAHRGGARETQYF
TRBJ1-1	-	TRBV12-3/TRBV12-4	CASSLVKNTEAFF
TRBJ1-4	TRBD1	TRBV2	CASTGQGREKLFF
TRBJ2-3	-	TRBV10-1	CASSETSLADTQYF
TRBJ2-3	-	TRBV9	CASSARTPSTDTQYF
TRBJ1-3	TRBD1	TRBV19	CASSPRTGGLGNTIYF
TRBJ1-1	-	TRBV6-5	CASSKTGNTEAFF
TRBJ2-2	TRBD1	TRBV5-5	CASSLYRGNTGELFF
TRBJ2-2	TRBD2	TRBV7-6	CASSLSGSPTGELFF
TRBJ1-1	-	TRBV6-2/TRBV6-3	CASSYSAVEAFF
TRBJ1-1	TRBD1	TRBV5-1	CASSSGTGRFELTEAFF